The clone carrying this T cell receptor beta chain appeared a single time. Its antigen is undetermined. The data were obtained in a study of T cell clonotyping in hematopoietic cell transplantation. The CDR3 loop spans 15 amino acids. Germline lookup yields CDR1 KGHSH and CDR2 LQKENI. The V gene lost 8 bases and the J gene lost 6 bases, with 17 bases spanning the gap. Recipients were bled about 28 days pretransplant and at posttransplant days 30, 100, 180. Study observations and caveats: After transplant, recipient diversity fell while pathologically expanded clonotypes grew through day 180. CD4 and CD8 repertoire contributions could not be separated without sorting.

Libraries were prepared by immunoSEQ multiplex PCR; TCRdb keeps only in-frame clonotypes and omits some of them. This sample carries 30,000 or so clones, approximately 90% of them seen once, and the ten largest clones take about 10%. The receptor was derived from a female patient aged 45-60 years who had an allogeneic stem cell transplant from a related donor, so the T cells may come from the graft donor. Some clones in this sample may be carry-over from other donors' samples. The V call is TRBV18, the J call TRBJ1-6; D may be TRBD1 (5 bases). Sample: PBMCs, taken 100 days after allogeneic stem cell transplant. The DNA for the CDR3 is TGTGCCAGCACCCGGGACCCAGGGTTTAATTCACCCCTCCACTTT. Encoded protein: CASTRDPGFNSPLHF.